This TCR beta chain originates from a study of shared T cell receptors in the human thymus. The assay was immunoSEQ multiplex PCR, and TCRdb's table has in-frame clones only and misses some. The sample lists more than 550,000 clones, 70% to 90% seen once, with around 0.0099% in the top ten. Germline V gene sequence: CDR1 MDHEN, CDR2 SYDVKM. CDR3 size: 14 residues. Trimming left V 4 bases short and J 0 bases short, with 9 bases between. The data were also submitted as part of a second study, on human thymus T cells.

The source material was thymocytes. The chain links TRBV28 to TRBJ1-1, with D unresolved. This clonotype originated in a girl in the first two years of life with a congenital heart defect. The CDR3 DNA sequence: TGTGCCAGCAGTTGTGGGGAGGTGAACACTGAAGCTTTCTTT. Amino acids: CASSCGEVNTEAFF.